Only a few counts were recorded for the clone carrying this T cell receptor beta chain. What it binds is not known. The authors made TCR beta libraries by quantitative 5'-RACE with molecular barcodes. TCRdb used MiXCR to reprocess the 5' RACE reads, holding one entry per CDR3 protein. The data hold more than 500,000 distinct CDR3 sequences, with about 5.2% observed a single time. CDR1 and CDR2 (germline): SGHTA, FQGNSA. This CDR3 comprises 15 residues. Germline trimming cut 5 bases from V and 3 bases from J; bases unmatched to any gene: 3. These data originate in a study of CD8 T cells in ankylosing spondylitis. General study points: Significant enrichment of disease-linked clones was reported in matched ankylosing spondylitis synovial fluid. Some of the motif variants had earlier been found in reactive arthritis patients' fluid and blood. Roughly eight highly homologous variants made up a TCR beta motif that seemed to typify ankylosing spondylitis blood.

The receptor was isolated from a male donor with ankylosing spondylitis. The specimen sequenced was blood, either unsorted or a sorted T cell fraction (not recorded which). The V call is TRBV7-2, the J call TRBJ2-1; 11 bases are shared with TRBD2. The CDR3 region is CASSVTSGNYNEQFF. The CDR3 DNA is TGTGCCAGCAGCGTGACTAGCGGGAACTACAATGAGCAGTTCTTC.